A selection of T cell receptor beta chains follows, all from one sample in a study of CD8 T cells in ankylosing spondylitis. Each CDR3 protein is one row after TCRdb ran MiXCR on the 5' RACE reads. The table records 150,000 or so distinct CDR3 sequences, around 8.9% of them present only once. The source material was blood, either unsorted or a sorted T cell fraction (not recorded which). These receptors were collected from a female donor with ankylosing spondylitis or in good health (not recorded which). Each CDR3 is given with its conserved first and last residue. Fields, in order: clone size, J gene, D gene, V gene, CDR3 protein, CDR3 DNA. The D gene is left open where the match is weak. A row's size may be missing; if present it is once, few, many or a size class.

many	TRBJ2-7	TRBD2	TRBV7-9	CASSLGGRAYEQYF	TGTGCCAGCAGCTTAGGCGGGAGGGCCTACGAGCAGTACTTC
few	TRBJ2-1	NA	TRBV6-1	CASTPGVPYNEQFF	TGTGCCAGCACCCCCGGGGTCCCCTACAATGAGCAGTTCTTC
NA	TRBJ1-1	NA	TRBV30	CAWSAGVTEAFF	TGTGCCTGGAGTGCAGGGGTCACTGAAGCTTTCTTT
many	TRBJ2-7	NA	TRBV12-3/TRBV12-4	CASSPNGLEQYF	TGTGCCAGCAGCCCGAACGGGCTCGAGCAGTACTTC
few	TRBJ2-7	TRBD2	TRBV6-5	CASSYLAGAYEQYF	TGTGCCAGCAGTTACCTAGCGGGGGCCTACGAGCAGTACTTC
few	TRBJ2-7	NA	TRBV12-3/TRBV12-4	CASSFQPYEQYF	TGTGCCAGCAGTTTCCAGCCCTACGAGCAGTACTTC
many	TRBJ2-1	TRBD2	TRBV20-1	CSAFAGVEQFF	TGCAGTGCTTTCGCGGGAGTTGAGCAGTTCTTC
many	TRBJ2-1	TRBD2	TRBV29-1	CSVEDPGTSSYNEQFF	TGCAGCGTTGAAGATCCAGGGACTAGCTCGTACAATGAGCAGTTCTTC
NA	TRBJ2-7	NA	TRBV4-3	CASSQARGVYEQYF	TGCGCCAGCAGCCAGGCGAGAGGGGTCTACGAGCAGTACTTC
many	TRBJ2-7	NA	TRBV12-3/TRBV12-4	CASSLAIRDTYEQYF	TGTGCCAGCAGTTTAGCGATCAGGGACACCTACGAGCAGTACTTC
NA	TRBJ2-3	TRBD2	TRBV9	CASIKRDTDTQYF	TGTGCCAGTATAAAGCGGGATACAGATACGCAGTATTTT
many	TRBJ2-1	TRBD1	TRBV7-8	CASSLERTGNGDEQFF	TGTGCCAGCAGCTTAGAGAGGACAGGGAATGGGGATGAGCAGTTCTTC
NA	TRBJ2-3	NA	TRBV6-5	CASSSWGLAGDTDTQYF	TGTGCCAGCAGTTCTTGGGGCCTCGCGGGCGACACAGATACGCAGTATTTT
NA	TRBJ2-7	NA	TRBV5-5	CASSVRYEQYF	TGTGCCAGCAGCGTTAGGTACGAGCAGTACTTC
many	TRBJ1-5	NA	TRBV20-1	CSARDRRSQGQPQHF	TGCAGTGCTAGAGATCGGAGGTCCCAGGGACAGCCCCAGCATTTT
NA	TRBJ2-1	NA	TRBV28	CATRSGMSYNEQFF	TGTGCCACCCGGTCGGGAATGTCCTACAATGAGCAGTTCTTC
NA	TRBJ2-7	NA	TRBV2	CASSEVRDGALMTEQYF	TGTGCCAGCAGTGAAGTCCGGGACGGAGCCCTGATGACCGAGCAGTACTTC
many	TRBJ1-3	NA	TRBV27	CASSLTGIGNTIYF	TGTGCCAGCAGTTTGACAGGAATTGGAAACACCATATATTTT
few	TRBJ2-5	NA	TRBV5-5	CASSLFEQETQYF	TGTGCCAGCAGCTTGTTTGAGCAAGAGACCCAGTACTTC
NA	TRBJ2-4	NA	TRBV27	CASSAHHSDNKNIQYF	TGTGCCAGCAGCGCTCACCACAGCGATAACAAAAACATTCAGTACTTC
NA	TRBJ1-2	NA	TRBV24-1	CATSAGRGYGYTF	TGTGCCACCAGTGCCGGCCGGGGATATGGCTACACCTTC
many	TRBJ2-7	NA	TRBV10-3	CAISEDGNSYEQYF	TGTGCCATCAGTGAGGACGGTAACTCCTACGAGCAGTACTTC
few	TRBJ2-4	NA	TRBV15	CATSPRGWNIQYF	TGTGCCACCAGCCCGAGGGGCTGGAACATTCAGTACTTC
few	TRBJ1-6	TRBD1	TRBV7-8	CASSLEGGDSPLHF	TGTGCCAGCAGCTTAGAAGGGGGCGATTCACCCCTCCACTTT
many	TRBJ2-7	NA	TRBV3-1	CASNDGKYEQYF	TGTGCCAGCAATGACGGGAAGTACGAGCAGTACTTC
many	TRBJ2-1	NA	TRBV4-3	CASSQGPRNEQFF	TGCGCCAGCAGCCAGGGACCTCGCAATGAGCAGTTCTTC
many	TRBJ2-1	NA	TRBV11-2	CASSLDLGNEQFF	TGTGCCAGCAGCTTAGACCTGGGAAATGAGCAGTTCTTC
few	TRBJ2-1	TRBD2	TRBV30	CAWTGTSGSGDEQFF	TGTGCCTGGACCGGGACTAGCGGGAGCGGTGATGAGCAGTTCTTC
NA	TRBJ2-6	NA	TRBV12-5	CASGLEVTHLSGANVLTF	TGTGCTAGTGGTTTAGAGGTCACACACCTTTCAGGGGCCAACGTCCTGACTTTC
NA	TRBJ2-1	NA	TRBV9	CASSVSDSPNNEQFF	TGTGCCAGCAGCGTATCAGACAGCCCTAACAATGAGCAGTTCTTC
many	TRBJ2-3	NA	TRBV29-1	CSVDSVTRGSTDTQYF	TGCAGCGTTGATTCGGTGACTAGGGGGAGCACAGATACGCAGTATTTT
few	TRBJ2-7	NA	TRBV7-6	CASSLELRAEGTYEQYF	TGTGCCAGCAGCTTAGAGCTTAGGGCGGAGGGGACCTACGAGCAGTACTTC
NA	TRBJ2-3	NA	TRBV24-1	CATSEFEDTQYF	TGTGCCACCAGTGAGTTTGAAGATACGCAGTATTTT
few	TRBJ2-7	NA	TRBV5-8	CASSFYNRVEYEQYF	TGTGCCAGCAGCTTTTATAACAGGGTGGAATACGAGCAGTACTTC
NA	TRBJ2-3	TRBD2	TRBV9	CASSVSETSSKILSGDTQYF	TGTGCCAGCAGCGTAAGCGAGACTAGCTCTAAAATTCTAAGTGGCGATACGCAGTATTTT
many	TRBJ2-1	NA	TRBV29-1	CSVERGYNEQFF	TGCAGCGTTGAGCGCGGCTACAATGAGCAGTTCTTC
many	TRBJ2-7	NA	TRBV2	CASSETLWEQYF	TGTGCCAGCAGTGAAACCTTATGGGAGCAGTACTTC
many	TRBJ2-3	TRBD2	TRBV27	CASSLSGTSGIGDTQYF	TGTGCCAGCAGTCTTTCTGGGACTAGCGGTATAGGGGATACGCAGTATTTT
NA	TRBJ2-1	TRBD2	TRBV5-4	CASSLAPGLAGGSDEQFF	TGTGCCAGCAGCTTGGCCCCGGGACTAGCGGGAGGTAGCGATGAGCAGTTCTTC
NA	TRBJ2-1	NA	TRBV18	CASSPRQGEEGYNEQFF	TGTGCCAGCTCACCCCGCCAGGGGGAGGAGGGGTACAATGAGCAGTTCTTC
NA	TRBJ2-5	NA	TRBV21-1	CASSLRLVGGWETQYF	TGTGCCAGCAGCCTGCGACTAGTGGGAGGGTGGGAGACCCAGTACTTC
NA	TRBJ2-7	NA	TRBV19	CASSPGHSSYEQYF	TGTGCCAGTAGTCCAGGACACTCATCCTACGAGCAGTACTTC
few	TRBJ2-1	NA	TRBV7-6	CASSLANNEQFF	TGTGCCAGCAGCTTAGCGAACAATGAGCAGTTCTTC
NA	TRBJ2-7	NA	TRBV10-1	CASSEHLSGEQYF	TGCGCCAGCAGTGAACATCTGTCGGGCGAGCAGTACTTC
few	TRBJ2-1	NA	TRBV5-6	CASSFVRGEQFF	TGTGCCAGCAGCTTCGTCCGTGGGGAGCAGTTCTTC
many	TRBJ2-7	NA	TRBV6-2/TRBV6-3	CASSYLAGKAYEQYF	TGTGCCAGCAGTTACTTGGCGGGAAAAGCCTACGAGCAGTACTTC
NA	TRBJ1-1	NA	TRBV27	CASVLGSYEAFF	TGTGCCAGCGTATTAGGGAGCTACGAAGCTTTCTTT
NA	TRBJ2-7	TRBD1	TRBV27	CASRGTGPAEQYF	TGTGCCAGCAGGGGGACAGGTCCGGCCGAGCAGTACTTC
few	TRBJ1-2	NA	TRBV15	CATSTRGMEGGYTF	TGTGCCACCAGCACCCGCGGGATGGAGGGCGGCTACACCTTC
NA	TRBJ2-3	NA	TRBV11-2	CASRDHTDTQYF	TGTGCCAGCAGGGACCACACAGATACGCAGTATTTT
NA	TRBJ1-2	NA	TRBV7-8	CASSLEGLTYGYTF	TGTGCCAGCAGCTTAGAGGGCCTAACCTATGGCTACACCTTC
many	TRBJ2-7	NA	TRBV25-1	CATISGTRWDEQYF	TGTGCCACCATCTCCGGGACGAGATGGGACGAGCAGTACTTC
NA	TRBJ2-2	NA	TRBV7-6	CASSLGGLGGGELFF	TGTGCCAGCAGCTTAGGTGGCCTCGGAGGTGGGGAGCTGTTTTTT
NA	TRBJ2-7	NA	TRBV6-6	CASSPAYYEQYF	TGTGCCAGCAGTCCCGCTTACTACGAGCAGTACTTC
few	TRBJ2-7	NA	TRBV20-1	CSARGLREEYEQYF	TGCAGTGCTAGGGGTCTCAGGGAGGAATACGAGCAGTACTTC